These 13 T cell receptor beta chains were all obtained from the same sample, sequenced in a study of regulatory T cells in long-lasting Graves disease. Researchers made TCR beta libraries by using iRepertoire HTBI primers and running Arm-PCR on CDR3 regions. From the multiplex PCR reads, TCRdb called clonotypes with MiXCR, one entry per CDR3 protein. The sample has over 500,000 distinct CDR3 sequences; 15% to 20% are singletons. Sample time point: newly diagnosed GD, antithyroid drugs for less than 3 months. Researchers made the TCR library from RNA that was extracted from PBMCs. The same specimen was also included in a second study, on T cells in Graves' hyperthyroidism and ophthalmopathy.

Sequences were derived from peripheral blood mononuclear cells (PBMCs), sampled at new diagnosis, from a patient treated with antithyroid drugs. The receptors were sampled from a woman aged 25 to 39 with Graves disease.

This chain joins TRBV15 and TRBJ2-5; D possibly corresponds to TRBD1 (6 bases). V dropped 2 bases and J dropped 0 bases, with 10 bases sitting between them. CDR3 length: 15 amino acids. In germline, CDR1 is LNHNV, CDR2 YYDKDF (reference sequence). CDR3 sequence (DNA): TGTGCCACCAGCAGATACGGGACAAACCAAGAGACCCAGTACTTC. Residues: CATSRYGTNQETQYF.

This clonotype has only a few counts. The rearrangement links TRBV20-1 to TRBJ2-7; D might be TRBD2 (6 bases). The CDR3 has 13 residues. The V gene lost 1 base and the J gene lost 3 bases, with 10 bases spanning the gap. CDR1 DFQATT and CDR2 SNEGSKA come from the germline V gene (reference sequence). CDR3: CSARGRDFYEQYF. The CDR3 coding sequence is TGCAGTGCTAGAGGTCGGGACTTCTACGAGCAGTACTTC.

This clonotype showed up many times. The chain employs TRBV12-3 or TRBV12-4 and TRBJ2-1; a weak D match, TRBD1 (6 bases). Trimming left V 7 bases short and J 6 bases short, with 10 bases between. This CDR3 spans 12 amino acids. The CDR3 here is CASMIGGNEQFF. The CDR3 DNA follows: TGTGCCAGCATGATAGGGGGCAATGAGCAGTTCTTC.

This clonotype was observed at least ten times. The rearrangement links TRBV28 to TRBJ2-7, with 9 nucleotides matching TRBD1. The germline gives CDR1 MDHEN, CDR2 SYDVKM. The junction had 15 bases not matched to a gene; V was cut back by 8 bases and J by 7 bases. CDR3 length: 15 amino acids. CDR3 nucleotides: TGTGCCAGCTCCCGGGACAGGGTGCAAACTGGGGAGCAGTACTTC. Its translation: CASSRDRVQTGEQYF.

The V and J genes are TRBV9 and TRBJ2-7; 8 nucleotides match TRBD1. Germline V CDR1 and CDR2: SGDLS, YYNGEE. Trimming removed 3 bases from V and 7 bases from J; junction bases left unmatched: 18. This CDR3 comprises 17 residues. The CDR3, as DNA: TGTGCCAGCAGCGGAGCTCAGGGGGCAGGGGGTCTGACTGAGCAGTACTTC. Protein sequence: CASSGAQGAGGLTEQYF.

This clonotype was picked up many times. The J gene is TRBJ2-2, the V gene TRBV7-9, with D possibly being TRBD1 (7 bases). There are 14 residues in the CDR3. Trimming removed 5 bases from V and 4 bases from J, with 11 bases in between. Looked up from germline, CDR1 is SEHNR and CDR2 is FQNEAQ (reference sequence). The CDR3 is CASSRQGGTGELFF. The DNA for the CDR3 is TGTGCCAGCAGCCGACAGGGAGGCACCGGGGAGCTGTTTTTT.

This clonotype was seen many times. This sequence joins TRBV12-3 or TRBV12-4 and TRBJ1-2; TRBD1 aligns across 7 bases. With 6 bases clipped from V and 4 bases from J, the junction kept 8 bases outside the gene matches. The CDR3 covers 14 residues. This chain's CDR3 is CASRRTGELYGYTF. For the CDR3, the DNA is TGTGCCAGCAGGCGTACAGGGGAGCTCTATGGCTACACCTTC.

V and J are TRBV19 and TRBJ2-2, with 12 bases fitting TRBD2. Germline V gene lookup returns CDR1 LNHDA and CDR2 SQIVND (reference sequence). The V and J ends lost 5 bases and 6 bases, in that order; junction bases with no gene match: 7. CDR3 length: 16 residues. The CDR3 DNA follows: TGTGCCAGTAGTCGACTAGCGGGAGTAAGGGCCGGGGAGCTGTTTTTT. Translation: CASSRLAGVRAGELFF.

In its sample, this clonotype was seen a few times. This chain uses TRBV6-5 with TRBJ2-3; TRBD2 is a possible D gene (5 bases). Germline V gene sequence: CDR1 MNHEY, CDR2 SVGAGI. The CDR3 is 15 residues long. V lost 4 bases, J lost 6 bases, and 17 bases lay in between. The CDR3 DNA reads TGTGCCAGCAGTTTGAGCGGCACTCGGTTTGATACGCAGTATTTT. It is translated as CASSLSGTRFDTQYF.

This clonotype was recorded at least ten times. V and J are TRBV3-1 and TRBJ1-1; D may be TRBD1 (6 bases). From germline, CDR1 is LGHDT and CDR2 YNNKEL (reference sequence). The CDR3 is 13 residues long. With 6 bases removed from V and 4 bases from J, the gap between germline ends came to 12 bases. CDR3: CASSPRTATEAFF. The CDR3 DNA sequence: TGTGCCAGCAGTCCCAGGACAGCCACTGAAGCTTTCTTT.

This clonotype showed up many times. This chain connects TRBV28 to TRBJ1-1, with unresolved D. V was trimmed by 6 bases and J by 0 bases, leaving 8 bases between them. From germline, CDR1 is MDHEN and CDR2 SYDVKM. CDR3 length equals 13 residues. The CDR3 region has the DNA TGTGCCAGCAGGAGACAAATGAACACTGAAGCTTTCTTT. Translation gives CASRRQMNTEAFF.

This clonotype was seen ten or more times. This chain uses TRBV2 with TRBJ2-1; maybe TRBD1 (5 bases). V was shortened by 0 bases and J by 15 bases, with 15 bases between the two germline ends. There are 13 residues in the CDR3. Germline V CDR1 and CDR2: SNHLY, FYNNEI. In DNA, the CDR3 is TGTGCCAGCAGTGAAGCGGAGACAGTCCTACCGTTCTTC. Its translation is CASSEAETVLPFF.

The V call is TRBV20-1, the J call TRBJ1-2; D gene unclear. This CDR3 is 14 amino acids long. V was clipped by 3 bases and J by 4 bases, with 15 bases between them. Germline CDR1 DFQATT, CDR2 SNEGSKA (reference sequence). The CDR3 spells CSARPRDEAYGYTF. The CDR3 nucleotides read TGCAGTGCTAGGCCGCGTGACGAGGCCTATGGCTACACCTTC.